One sample yielded the 18 T cell receptor beta chains listed below, sequenced in a study of T cells in severe cutaneous drug reactions. The donors had carbamazepine-induced Stevens-Johnson syndrome or toxic epidermal necrolysis. The iRepertoire multiplex PCR system with TCR subtype-specific primers built both bulk and single-cell libraries. TCRdb reanalyzed the multiplex PCR reads, giving one entry per CDR3 protein sequence and no DNA. This table lists about 6,600 distinct CDR3 sequences. Sequencing was performed on cells from a skin blister. These receptors all come from a human donor with toxic epidermal necrolysis, a severe cutaneous drug reaction.

V gene TRBV4-2 combines with J gene TRBJ2-7. Germline CDR1 LGHNA, CDR2 YNFKEQ. The CDR3 covers 12 residues. The CDR3: CASSQDTYEQYF.

This chain joins TRBV19 and TRBJ2-3. CDR1 and CDR2 from the germline V gene are LNHDA and SQIVND (reference sequence). This CDR3 region has 12 residues. This CDR3 reads CASSTAADTQYF.

The chain recombines TRBV27 with TRBJ2-1. This CDR3 has 16 amino acids. Germline V gene sequence: CDR1 MNHEY, CDR2 SMNVEV (reference sequence). The CDR3 is CASSLGLFPSYNEQFF.

The chain couples TRBV28 to TRBJ2-7; absent DNA, TCRdb's TRBD1 call cannot be checked. CDR3 length equals 14 residues. The germline CDR1 and CDR2 sequences are MDHEN and SYDVKM. The CDR3: CASSWGHRGYEQYF.

The V call is TRBV19, the J call TRBJ1-1; TCRdb's D gene call, TRBD1, goes unchecked for lack of DNA. Germline CDR1 reads LNHDA; CDR2 reads SQIVND (reference sequence). This CDR3 is 14 amino acids long. The CDR3 is CASTPGPLNTEAFF. The variable domain in full, completed from reference TRBV19 and TRBJ1-1, reads DGGITQSPKYLFRKEGQNVTLSCEQNLNHDAMYWYRQDPGQGLRLIYYSQIVNDFQKGDIAEGYSVSREKKESFPLTVTSAQKNPTAFYLCASTPGPLNTEAFFGQGTRLTVV.

The chain combines TRBV28 with TRBJ2-1. CDR1 is MDHEN and CDR2 is SYDVKM in the germline V gene. The CDR3 has 13 residues. The CDR3 spells CASLQWDYNEQFF.

This clonotype registers medium-sized by frequency. The genes are TRBV6-2 or TRBV6-3 and TRBJ2-1. The length of the CDR3 is 12 residues. Germline loops: CDR1 MNHEY, CDR2 SVGEGT. CDR3 residues: CASSYKSNEQFF.

The chain joins TRBV6-5 to TRBJ1-1. The CDR3 spans 13 residues. From germline, CDR1 is MNHEY and CDR2 SVGAGI. The CDR3 loop reads CATSEDPATEAFF.

V gene TRBV2 combines with J gene TRBJ2-1; the TCRdb D gene call, TRBD2, has no DNA to confirm it. Per germline, CDR1 SNHLY and CDR2 FYNNEI. CDR3 length equals 14 residues. This chain's CDR3 is CARKLAGGGNEQFF.

This chain links TRBV5-1 with TRBJ1-1. The germline V gene has CDR1 SGHRS and CDR2 YFSETQ. CDR3 size: 14 residues. Here the CDR3 reads CASSLADGPTAAFF. The full variable domain, completed using reference TRBV5-1 and TRBJ1-1, is KAGVTQTPRYLIKTRGQQVTLSCSPISGHRSVSWYQQTPGQGLQFLFEYFSETQRNKGNFPGRFSGRQFSNSRSEMNVSTLELGDSALYLCASSLADGPTAAFFGQGTRLTVV.

Considering frequency, this clonotype is large. CDR3 region: CASSPPSNEQYF. The chain links TRBV9 to TRBJ2-7; TCRdb proposes TRBD2, but this gene call is untestable without DNA. The CDR3 has 12 amino acids. From germline, CDR1 is SGDLS and CDR2 YYNGEE.

The rearrangement uses TRBV6-2 or TRBV6-3 and TRBJ2-1. The CDR3 runs 16 residues. Germline V gives CDR1 MNHEY, CDR2 SVGEGT. CDR3 sequence reads: CASSYSRLPSYNEQFF.

The chain is built from TRBV6-5 and TRBJ2-7; the TCRdb call, TRBD1, lacks DNA for checking. Per germline, CDR1 MNHEY and CDR2 SVGAGI. This CDR3 has 14 amino acids. CDR3 region: CASSPGGGAYEQYF.

The chain carries TRBV28 and TRBJ2-1; TCRdb proposes TRBD2, but this gene call is untestable without DNA. Germline V CDR1 and CDR2: MDHEN, SYDVKM. CDR3 length equals 19 residues. The CDR3 is CASSLAGPEGLLSYNEQFF.

The rearrangement joins TRBV4-3 to TRBJ1-2; there is no DNA to check the TCRdb D call of TRBD1. CDR3 length: 17 residues. Germline V CDR1 and CDR2: LGHNA, YSLEER. The CDR3: CASSQDPGTGFHYGYTF.

The genes are TRBV7-8 and TRBJ2-4; the D call of TRBD1 rests on TCRdb alone, since no DNA is present to check it. Germline V lookup: CDR1 SGHVS, CDR2 FQNEAQ. The CDR3 has 15 amino acids. The CDR3: CASSSRGVGKNIQYF.

This CDR3 reads CASSLRTGGSSETQYF. The chain joins TRBV5-5 to TRBJ2-5; TCRdb outputs TRBD1, but without DNA this stays unchecked. Germline-derived CDR1 and CDR2 are SGHKS and YYEKEE (reference sequence). The CDR3 has 16 amino acids.

CDR3: CASSSQLGPYEQYF. This chain connects TRBV13 to TRBJ2-7. There are 14 residues in the CDR3. Germline V gives CDR1 PRHDT, CDR2 FYEKMQ (reference sequence).